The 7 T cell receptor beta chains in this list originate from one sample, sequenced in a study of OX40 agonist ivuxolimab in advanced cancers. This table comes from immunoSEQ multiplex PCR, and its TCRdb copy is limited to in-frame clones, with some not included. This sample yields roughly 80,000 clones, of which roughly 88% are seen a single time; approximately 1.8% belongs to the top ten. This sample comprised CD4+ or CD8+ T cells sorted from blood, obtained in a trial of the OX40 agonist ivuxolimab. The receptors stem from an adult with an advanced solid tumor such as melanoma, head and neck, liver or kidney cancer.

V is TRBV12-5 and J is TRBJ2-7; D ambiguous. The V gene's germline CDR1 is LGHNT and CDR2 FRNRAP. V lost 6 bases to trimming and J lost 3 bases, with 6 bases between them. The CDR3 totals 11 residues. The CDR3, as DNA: TGTGCTAGTGGGGACGGCTACGAGCAGTACTTC. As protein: CASGDGYEQYF.

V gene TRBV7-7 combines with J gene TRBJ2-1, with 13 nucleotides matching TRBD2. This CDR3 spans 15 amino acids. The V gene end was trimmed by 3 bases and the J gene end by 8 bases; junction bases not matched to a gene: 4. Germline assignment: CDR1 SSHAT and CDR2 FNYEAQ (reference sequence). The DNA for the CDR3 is TGTGCCAGCAGCTTGGGACTAGCGGGAACGGATGAGCAGTTCTTC. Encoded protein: CASSLGLAGTDEQFF.

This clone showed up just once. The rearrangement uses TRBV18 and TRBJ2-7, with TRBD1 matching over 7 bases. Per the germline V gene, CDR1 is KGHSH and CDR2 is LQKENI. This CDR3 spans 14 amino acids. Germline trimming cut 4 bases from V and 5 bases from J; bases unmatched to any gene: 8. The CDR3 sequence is CASSLGVDRDEQYF. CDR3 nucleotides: TGTGCCAGCTCACTGGGCGTAGACAGGGACGAGCAGTACTTC.

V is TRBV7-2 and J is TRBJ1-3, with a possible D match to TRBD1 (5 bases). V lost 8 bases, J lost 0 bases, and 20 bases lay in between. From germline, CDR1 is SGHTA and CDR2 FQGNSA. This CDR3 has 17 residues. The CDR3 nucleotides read TGTGCCAGCGTTCTACGCCCCAGGGTTCTCTCTGGAAACACCATATATTTT. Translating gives CASVLRPRVLSGNTIYF. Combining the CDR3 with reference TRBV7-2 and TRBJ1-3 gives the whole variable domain GAGVSQSPSNKVTEKGKDVELRCDPISGHTALYWYRQSLGQGLEFLIYFQGNSAPDKSGLPSDRFSAERTGGSVSTLTIQRTQQEDSAVYLCASVLRPRVLSGNTIYFGEGSWLTVV.

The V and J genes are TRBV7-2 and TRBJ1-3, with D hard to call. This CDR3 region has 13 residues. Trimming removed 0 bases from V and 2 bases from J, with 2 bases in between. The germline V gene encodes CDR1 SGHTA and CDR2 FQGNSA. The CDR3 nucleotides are TGTGCCAGCAGCTTAGCGCCTGGAAACACCATATATTTT. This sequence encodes CASSLAPGNTIYF.

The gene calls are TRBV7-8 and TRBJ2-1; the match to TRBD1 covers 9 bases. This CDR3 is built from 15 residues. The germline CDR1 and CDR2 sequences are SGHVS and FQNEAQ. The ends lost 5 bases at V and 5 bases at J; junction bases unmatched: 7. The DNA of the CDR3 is TGTGCCAGCAGCCCGGCCGGGACAGGGAACAATGAGCAGTTCTTC. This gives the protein CASSPAGTGNNEQFF.

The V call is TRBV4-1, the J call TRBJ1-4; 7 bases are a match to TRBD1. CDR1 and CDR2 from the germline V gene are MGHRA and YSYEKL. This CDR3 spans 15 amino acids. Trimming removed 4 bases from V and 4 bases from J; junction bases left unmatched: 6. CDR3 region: CASSRTGAINEKLFF. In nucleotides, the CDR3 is TGCGCCAGCAGCCGCACAGGGGCAATTAATGAAAAACTGTTTTTT.